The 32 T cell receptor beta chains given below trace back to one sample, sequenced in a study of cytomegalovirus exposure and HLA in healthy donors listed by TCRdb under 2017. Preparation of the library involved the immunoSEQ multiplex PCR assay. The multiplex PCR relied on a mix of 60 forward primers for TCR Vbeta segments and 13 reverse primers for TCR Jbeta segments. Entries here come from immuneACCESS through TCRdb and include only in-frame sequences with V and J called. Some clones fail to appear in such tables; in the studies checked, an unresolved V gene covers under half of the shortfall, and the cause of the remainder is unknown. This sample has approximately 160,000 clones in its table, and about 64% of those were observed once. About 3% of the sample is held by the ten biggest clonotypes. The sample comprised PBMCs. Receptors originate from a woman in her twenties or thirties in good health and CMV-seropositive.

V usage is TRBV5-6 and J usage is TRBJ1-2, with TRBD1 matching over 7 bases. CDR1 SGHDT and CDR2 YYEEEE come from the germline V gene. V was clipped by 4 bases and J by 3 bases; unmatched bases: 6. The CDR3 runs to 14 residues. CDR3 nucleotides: TGTGCCAGCAGCGGCGGGACAGTGGACTATGGCTACACCTTC. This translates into CASSGGTVDYGYTF.

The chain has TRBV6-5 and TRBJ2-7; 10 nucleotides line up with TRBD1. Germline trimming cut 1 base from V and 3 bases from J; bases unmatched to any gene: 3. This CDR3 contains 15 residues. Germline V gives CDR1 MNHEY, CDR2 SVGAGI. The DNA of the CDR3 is TGTGCCAGCAGTTACTTGGGACAGGGGCGCTACGAGCAGTACTTC. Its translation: CASSYLGQGRYEQYF.

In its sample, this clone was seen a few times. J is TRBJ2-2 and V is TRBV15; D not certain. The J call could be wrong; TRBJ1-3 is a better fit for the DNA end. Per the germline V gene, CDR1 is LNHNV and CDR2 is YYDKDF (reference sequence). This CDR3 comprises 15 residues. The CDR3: CATSRDPRGGNTIYF. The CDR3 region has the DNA TGTGCCACCAGCAGAGATCCTCGGGGTGGAAACACCATATATTTT.

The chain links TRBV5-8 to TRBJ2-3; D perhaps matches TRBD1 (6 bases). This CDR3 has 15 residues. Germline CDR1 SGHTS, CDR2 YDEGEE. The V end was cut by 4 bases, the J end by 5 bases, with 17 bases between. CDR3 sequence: CASSLEGDRGDTQYF. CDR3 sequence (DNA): TGTGCCAGCAGCCTCGAGGGGGACCGGGGAGATACGCAGTATTTT. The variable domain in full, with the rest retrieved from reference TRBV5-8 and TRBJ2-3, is EAGVTQSPTHLIKTRGQQATLRCSPISGHTSVYWYQQALGLGLQFLLWYDEGEERNRGNFPPRFSGRQFPNYSSELNVNALELEDSALYLCASSLEGDRGDTQYFGPGTRLTVL.

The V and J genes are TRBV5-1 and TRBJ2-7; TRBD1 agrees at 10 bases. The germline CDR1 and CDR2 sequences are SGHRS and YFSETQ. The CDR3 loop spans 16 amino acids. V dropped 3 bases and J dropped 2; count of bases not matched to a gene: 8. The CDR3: CASSSRDRGFPYEQYF. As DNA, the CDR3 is TGCGCCAGCAGCTCACGGGACAGGGGCTTTCCCTACGAGCAGTACTTC.

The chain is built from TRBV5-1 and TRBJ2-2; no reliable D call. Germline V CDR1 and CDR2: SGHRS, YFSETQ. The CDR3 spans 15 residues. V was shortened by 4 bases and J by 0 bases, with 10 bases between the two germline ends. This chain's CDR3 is CASSLPATNTGELFF. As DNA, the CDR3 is TGCGCCAGCAGCCTCCCAGCGACGAACACCGGGGAGCTGTTTTTT.

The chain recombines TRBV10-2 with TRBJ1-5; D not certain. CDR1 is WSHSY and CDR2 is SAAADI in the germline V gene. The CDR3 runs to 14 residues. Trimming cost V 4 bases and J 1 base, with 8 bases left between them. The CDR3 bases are TGCGCCAGCAGTGTCGTTCCCAGCAATCAGCCCCAGCATTTT. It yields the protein CASSVVPSNQPQHF.

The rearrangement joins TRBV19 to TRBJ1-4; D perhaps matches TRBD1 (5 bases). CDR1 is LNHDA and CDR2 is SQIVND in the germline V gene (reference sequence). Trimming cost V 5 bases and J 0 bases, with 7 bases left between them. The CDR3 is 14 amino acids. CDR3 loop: CASSPRATNEKLFF. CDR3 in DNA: TGTGCCAGTAGTCCCAGGGCAACTAATGAAAAACTGTTTTTT.

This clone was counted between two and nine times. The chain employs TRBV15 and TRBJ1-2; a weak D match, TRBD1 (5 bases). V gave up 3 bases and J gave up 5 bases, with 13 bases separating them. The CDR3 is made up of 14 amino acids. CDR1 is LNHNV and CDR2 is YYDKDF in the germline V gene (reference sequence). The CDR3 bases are TGTGCCACCAGCAGGGGGACGGGGGTTTATGGCTACACCTTC. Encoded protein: CATSRGTGVYGYTF.

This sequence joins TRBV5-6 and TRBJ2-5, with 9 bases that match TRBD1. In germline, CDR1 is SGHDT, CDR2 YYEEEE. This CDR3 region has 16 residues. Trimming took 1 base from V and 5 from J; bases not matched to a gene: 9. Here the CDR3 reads CASSLRATGGGETQYF. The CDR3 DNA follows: TGTGCCAGCAGCTTGCGCGCGACAGGGGGAGGGGAGACCCAGTACTTC.

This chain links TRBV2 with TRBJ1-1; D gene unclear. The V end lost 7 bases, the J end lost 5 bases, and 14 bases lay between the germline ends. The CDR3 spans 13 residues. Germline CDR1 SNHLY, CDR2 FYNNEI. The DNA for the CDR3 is TGTGCCAGCAACGAGTTGCCACGGACTGAAGCTTTCTTT. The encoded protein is CASNELPRTEAFF.

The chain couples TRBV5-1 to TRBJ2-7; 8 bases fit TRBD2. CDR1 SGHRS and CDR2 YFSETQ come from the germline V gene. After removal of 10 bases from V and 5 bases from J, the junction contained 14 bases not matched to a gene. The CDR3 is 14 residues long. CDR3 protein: CASRSGGFSHEQYF. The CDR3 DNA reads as TGCGCCTCCCGATCGGGGGGGTTTTCCCACGAGCAGTACTTC.

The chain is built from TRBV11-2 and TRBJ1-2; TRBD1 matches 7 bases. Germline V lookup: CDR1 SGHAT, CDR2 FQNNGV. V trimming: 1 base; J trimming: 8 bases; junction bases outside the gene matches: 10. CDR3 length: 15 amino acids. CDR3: CASSLAGQTGVGYTF. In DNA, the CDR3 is TGTGCCAGCAGCTTAGCGGGTCAAACAGGGGTCGGCTACACCTTC.

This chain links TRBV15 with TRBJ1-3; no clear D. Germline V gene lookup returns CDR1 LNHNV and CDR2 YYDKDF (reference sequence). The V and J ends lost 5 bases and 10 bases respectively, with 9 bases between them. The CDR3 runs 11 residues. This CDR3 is CATSPGETIYF. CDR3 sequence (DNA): TGTGCCACCAGCCCCGGGGAGACCATATATTTT. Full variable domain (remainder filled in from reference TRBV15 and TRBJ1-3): DAMVIQNPRYQVTQFGKPVTLSCSQTLNHNVMYWYQQKSSQAPKLLFHYYDKDFNNEADTPDNFQSRRPNTSFCFLDIRSPGLGDTAMYLCATSPGETIYFGEGSWLTVV.

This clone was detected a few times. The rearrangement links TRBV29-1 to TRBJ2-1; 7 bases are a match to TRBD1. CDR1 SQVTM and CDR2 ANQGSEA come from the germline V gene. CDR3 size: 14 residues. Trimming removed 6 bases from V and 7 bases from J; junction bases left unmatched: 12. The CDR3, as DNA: TGCAGCGTAACTCGAGGGGGCCCCCCGAATGAGCAGTTCTTC. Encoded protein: CSVTRGGPPNEQFF.

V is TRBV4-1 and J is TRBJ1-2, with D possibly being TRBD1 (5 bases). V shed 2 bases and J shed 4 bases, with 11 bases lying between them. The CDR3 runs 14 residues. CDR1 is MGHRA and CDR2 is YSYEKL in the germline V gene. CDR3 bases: TGCGCCAGCAGCCAACTGCAGGGAATCTATGGCTACACCTTC. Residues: CASSQLQGIYGYTF.

CDR3 residues: CAWSRGGLYNEQFF. In DNA, the CDR3 is TGTGCCTGGTCACGGGGGGGCCTCTACAATGAGCAGTTCTTC. The V and J genes are TRBV30 and TRBJ2-1; TRBD2 agrees at 8 bases. Germline V gives CDR1 GTSNPN, CDR2 SVGIG (reference sequence). V dropped 5 bases and J dropped 3; count of bases not matched to a gene: 6. This CDR3 is built from 14 residues.

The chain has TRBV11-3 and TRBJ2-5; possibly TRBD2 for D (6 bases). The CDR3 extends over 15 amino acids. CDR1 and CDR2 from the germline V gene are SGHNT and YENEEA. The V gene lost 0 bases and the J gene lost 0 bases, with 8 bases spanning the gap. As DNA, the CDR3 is TGTGCCAGCAGCTTAGATCGCGGGAACCAAGAGACCCAGTACTTC. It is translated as CASSLDRGNQETQYF.

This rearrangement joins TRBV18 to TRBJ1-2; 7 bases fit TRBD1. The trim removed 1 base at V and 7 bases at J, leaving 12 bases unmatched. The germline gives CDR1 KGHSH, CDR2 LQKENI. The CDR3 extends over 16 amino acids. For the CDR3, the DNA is TGTGCCAGCTCACCACTCCGACAGGGAATCCGGGGTGGCTACACCTTC. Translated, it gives CASSPLRQGIRGGYTF.

The CDR3 DNA sequence: TGTGCCAGCACCTTAGGGCTAGCGGAGGCCAATGAGCAGTTCTTC. This codes for CASTLGLAEANEQFF. V gene TRBV19 combines with J gene TRBJ2-1, with 7 bases fitting TRBD2. This CDR3 region has 15 residues. V shed 9 bases, J shed 6 bases, and the junction held 14 bases outside the gene matches. Germline V gene data show CDR1 as LNHDA and CDR2 as SQIVND (reference sequence).

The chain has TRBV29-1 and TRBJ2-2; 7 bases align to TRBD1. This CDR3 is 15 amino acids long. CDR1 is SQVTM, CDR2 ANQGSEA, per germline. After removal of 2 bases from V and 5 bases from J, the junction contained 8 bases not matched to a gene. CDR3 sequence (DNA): TGCAGCGTTGAAAAGGGCAGGGGGTTTACCGGGGAGCTGTTTTTT. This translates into CSVEKGRGFTGELFF.

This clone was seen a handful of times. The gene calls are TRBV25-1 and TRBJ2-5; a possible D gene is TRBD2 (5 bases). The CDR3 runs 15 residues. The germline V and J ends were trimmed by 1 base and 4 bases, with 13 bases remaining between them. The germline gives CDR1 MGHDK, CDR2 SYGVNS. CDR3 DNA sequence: TGTGCCAGCAGTGAATTGAGGGTATGGGCAGAGACCCAGTACTTC. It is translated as CASSELRVWAETQYF.

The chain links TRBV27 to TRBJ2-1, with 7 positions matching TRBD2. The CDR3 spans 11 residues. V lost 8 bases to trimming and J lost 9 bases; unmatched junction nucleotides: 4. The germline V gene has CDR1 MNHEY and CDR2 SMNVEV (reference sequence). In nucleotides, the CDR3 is TGTGCCAGCTTACCGGGGGGTGAGCAGTTCTTC. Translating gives CASLPGGEQFF.

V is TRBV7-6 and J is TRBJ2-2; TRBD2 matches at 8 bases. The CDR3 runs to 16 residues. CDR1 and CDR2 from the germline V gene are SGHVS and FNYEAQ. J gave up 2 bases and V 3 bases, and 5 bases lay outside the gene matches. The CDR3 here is CASSFDGRANTGELFF. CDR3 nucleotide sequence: TGTGCCAGCAGCTTCGACGGGAGGGCTAACACCGGGGAGCTGTTTTTT.

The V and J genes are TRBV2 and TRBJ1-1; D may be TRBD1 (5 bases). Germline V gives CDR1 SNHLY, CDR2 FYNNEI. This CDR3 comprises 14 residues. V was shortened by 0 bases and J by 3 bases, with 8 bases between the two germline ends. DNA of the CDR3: TGTGCCAGCAGTGAAGCATCAGGGTACACTGAAGCTTTCTTT. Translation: CASSEASGYTEAFF.

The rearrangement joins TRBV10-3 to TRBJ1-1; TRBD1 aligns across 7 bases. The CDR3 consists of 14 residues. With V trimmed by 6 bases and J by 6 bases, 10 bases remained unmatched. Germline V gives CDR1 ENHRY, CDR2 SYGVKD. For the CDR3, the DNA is TGTGCCATCAGGGAAACGACAGGGCGGTCTGAAGCTTTCTTT. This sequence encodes CAIRETTGRSEAFF.

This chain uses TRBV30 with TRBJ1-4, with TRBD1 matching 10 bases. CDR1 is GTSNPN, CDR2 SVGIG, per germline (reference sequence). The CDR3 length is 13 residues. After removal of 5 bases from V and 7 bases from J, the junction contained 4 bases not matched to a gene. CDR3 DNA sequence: TGTGCCTGGGACAGGGGGCTGCGTGAAAAACTGTTTTTT. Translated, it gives CAWDRGLREKLFF. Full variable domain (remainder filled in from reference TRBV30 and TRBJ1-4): SQTIHQWPATLVQPVGSPLSLECTVEGTSNPNLYWYRQAAGRGLQLLFYSVGIGQISSEVPQNLSASRPQDRQFILSSKKLLLSDSGFYLCAWDRGLREKLFFGSGTQLSVL.

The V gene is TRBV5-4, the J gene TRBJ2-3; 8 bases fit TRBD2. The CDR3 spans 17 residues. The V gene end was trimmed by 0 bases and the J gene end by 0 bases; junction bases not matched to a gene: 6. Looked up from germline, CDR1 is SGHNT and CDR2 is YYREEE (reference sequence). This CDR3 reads CASSLASGSISTDTQYF. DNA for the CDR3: TGTGCCAGCAGCTTGGCCAGCGGGAGTATAAGCACAGATACGCAGTATTTT.

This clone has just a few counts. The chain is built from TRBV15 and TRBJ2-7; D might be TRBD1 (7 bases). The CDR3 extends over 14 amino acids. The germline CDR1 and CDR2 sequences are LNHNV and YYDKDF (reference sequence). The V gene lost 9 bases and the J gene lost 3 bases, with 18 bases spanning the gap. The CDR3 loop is CATSGDRELYEQYF. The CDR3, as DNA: TGTGCCACGTCGGGGGACAGAGAGCTCTACGAGCAGTACTTC.

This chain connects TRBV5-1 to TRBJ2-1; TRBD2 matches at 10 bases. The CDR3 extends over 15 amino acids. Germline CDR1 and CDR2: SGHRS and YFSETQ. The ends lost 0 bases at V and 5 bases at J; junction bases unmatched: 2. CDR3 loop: CASSLGLAGDNEQFF. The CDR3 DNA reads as TGCGCCAGCAGCTTGGGCCTAGCGGGGGACAATGAGCAGTTCTTC.

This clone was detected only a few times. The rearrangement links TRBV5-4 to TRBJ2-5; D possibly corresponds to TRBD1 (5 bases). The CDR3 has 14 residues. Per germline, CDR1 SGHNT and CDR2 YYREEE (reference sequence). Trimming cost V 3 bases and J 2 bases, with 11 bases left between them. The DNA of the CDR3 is TGTGCCAGCAGCTCCGGCCGGACACAAGAGACCCAGTACTTC. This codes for CASSSGRTQETQYF.

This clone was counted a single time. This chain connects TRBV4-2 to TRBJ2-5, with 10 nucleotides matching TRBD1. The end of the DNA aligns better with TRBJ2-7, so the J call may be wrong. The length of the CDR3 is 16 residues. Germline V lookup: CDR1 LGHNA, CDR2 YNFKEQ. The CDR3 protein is CASSHRQGAQSGEQYF. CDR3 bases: TGTGCCAGCAGCCACCGACAGGGGGCGCAGTCGGGCGAGCAGTACTTC.